The 26 T cell receptor beta chains in this list originate from one sample, sequenced in a study of T cell responses to AZD1222 COVID-19 vaccine. Libraries were prepared by immunoSEQ multiplex PCR; TCRdb keeps only in-frame clonotypes and omits some of them. The repertoire holds 90,000 to 150,000 clones, 70% to 90% seen once, with over 3% in the top ten. This specimen consisted of peripheral blood, obtained on day 0 of AZD1222 vaccination. The receptors were gathered from an adult in good health.

V is TRBV25-1 and J is TRBJ1-2; D gene ambiguous. This CDR3 spans 18 amino acids. With 3 bases removed from V and 6 bases from J, the gap between germline ends came to 26 bases. Germline CDR1 MGHDK, CDR2 SYGVNS. CDR3: CASSDRAGGEALPNGYTF. The CDR3 DNA follows: TGTGCCAGCAGTGATAGGGCCGGAGGAGAAGCATTACCGAATGGCTACACCTTC.

In its sample, this clone was seen a few times. The V call is TRBV7-9, the J call TRBJ1-5; 7 bases agree with TRBD1. V gave up 3 bases and J gave up 4 bases; unmatched junction bases: 3. The CDR3 loop spans 14 amino acids. Germline V CDR1 and CDR2: SEHNR, FQNEAQ (reference sequence). CDR3 DNA sequence: TGTGCCAGCAGCTTGGGACAGCAAAATCAGCCCCAGCATTTT. Translating gives CASSLGQQNQPQHF.

The chain is built from TRBV5-1 and TRBJ1-4, with unresolved D. This CDR3 is 16 amino acids long. Trimming shortened V by 0 bases and J by 3 bases, and 12 bases separated the two germline ends. The germline gives CDR1 SGHRS, CDR2 YFSETQ. CDR3 protein: CASSLGLIAANEKLFF. The CDR3 DNA reads TGCGCCAGCAGCTTGGGCCTCATAGCGGCTAATGAAAAACTGTTTTTT.

The V call is TRBV5-8, the J call TRBJ2-1; no clear D gene. V lost 7 bases and J lost 8, with 16 bases in between. Germline loops: CDR1 SGHTS, CDR2 YDEGEE. This CDR3 has 13 residues. This CDR3 reads CASGFGWADEQFF. The CDR3 region has the DNA TGTGCCAGCGGATTTGGTTGGGCGGATGAGCAGTTCTTC.

This rearrangement joins TRBV5-1 to TRBJ2-7, with D unresolved. The CDR3 length is 15 residues. Between the trimmed V and J ends, which lost 7 bases and 6 bases, there was a span of 23 bases. Germline loops: CDR1 SGHRS, CDR2 YFSETQ. DNA of the CDR3: TGCGCCAGCTCCCCGGAACTCAACGCCTTATCCGAGCAGTACTTC. Its protein is CASSPELNALSEQYF.

The chain links TRBV7-3 to TRBJ2-5, with 9 bases identical to TRBD1. Per the germline V gene, CDR1 is SGHTA and CDR2 is FQGTGA. The junction had 15 bases not matched to a gene; V was cut back by 5 bases and J by 5 bases. This CDR3 region has 17 residues. The chain's CDR3 is CASSPDRGTGRGETQYF. Here the CDR3 DNA reads TGTGCCAGCAGCCCCGATAGGGGGACAGGGAGAGGGGAGACCCAGTACTTC.

CDR3 nucleotide sequence: TGTGCCAGTAGCGACAGTTATGAAGCTTTCTTT. This gives the protein CASSDSYEAFF. The V call is TRBV19, the J call TRBJ1-1; TRBD1 is a possible D gene (5 bases). In germline, CDR1 is LNHDA, CDR2 SQIVND (reference sequence). Trimming shortened V by 6 bases and J by 7 bases, and 9 bases separated the two germline ends. The CDR3 totals 11 residues. Complete variable domain (other parts from reference TRBV19 and TRBJ1-1): DGGITQSPKYLFRKEGQNVTLSCEQNLNHDAMYWYRQDPGQGLRLIYYSQIVNDFQKGDIAEGYSVSREKKESFPLTVTSAQKNPTAFYLCASSDSYEAFFGQGTRLTVV.

The CDR3 loop is CASSWGGTSGAGTQYF. CDR3 in DNA: TGTGCCAGCAGTTGGGGCGGGACAAGTGGTGCAGGTACGCAGTATTTT. The rearrangement joins TRBV6-5 to TRBJ2-3; perhaps D is TRBD1 or TRBD2 (6 bases each). Trimming stripped 4 bases from V and 8 bases from J, with 22 bases between. Germline-derived CDR1 and CDR2 are MNHEY and SVGAGI. CDR3 length: 16 residues.

In its sample, this clone was seen a few times. The rearrangement links TRBV6-4 to TRBJ2-7; TRBD1 might be the D (6 bases). This CDR3 comprises 15 residues. The V end lost 6 bases, the J end lost 0 bases, and 15 bases lay between the germline ends. In germline, CDR1 is MRHNA, CDR2 SNTAGT. The CDR3 nucleotides read TGTGCCAGCAGCCCGACAGGCGGAAGCTCCTACGAGCAGTACTTC. Residues: CASSPTGGSSYEQYF.

The rearrangement uses TRBV2 and TRBJ2-7; 7 bases fit TRBD1. Germline loops: CDR1 SNHLY, CDR2 FYNNEI. This CDR3 contains 15 residues. Trimming at V came to 5 bases and at J to 7 bases, leaving 14 bases not matched to a gene. In DNA form, the CDR3 reads TGTGCCAGCAGTCTACCGGGACAGCTAGCTAGGGAGCAGTACTTC. Translated: CASSLPGQLAREQYF.

The DNA of the CDR3 is TGTGCCAGCAGCTTGGAGGCGACTTGGGACACTGAAGCTTTCTTT. Translated: CASSLEATWDTEAFF. The rearrangement uses TRBV5-5 and TRBJ1-1; D remains unclear. This CDR3 spans 15 amino acids. Trimming shortened V by 0 bases and J by 3 bases, and 12 bases separated the two germline ends. Germline CDR1 and CDR2: SGHKS and YYEKEE (reference sequence).

This CDR3 is CASSPLAGGLPDTQYF. The CDR3, as DNA: TGTGCCAGCAGCCCGCTAGCGGGGGGGCTCCCAGATACGCAGTATTTT. This chain connects TRBV3-1 (or the pseudogene TRBV3-2) to TRBJ2-3, with 12 bases aligning to TRBD2. Germline V gene data show CDR1 as LGHDT and CDR2 as YNNKEL (reference sequence). Trimming at V came to 4 bases and at J to 4 bases, leaving 6 bases not matched to a gene. The length of the CDR3 is 16 residues.

The J gene is TRBJ1-1, the V gene TRBV5-1; D is perhaps TRBD1 (6 bases). The CDR3 length is 13 residues. Germline CDR1 SGHRS, CDR2 YFSETQ. Trimming cost V 4 bases and J 11 bases, with 18 bases left between them. The CDR3 loop reads CASSRDMTGPAFF. CDR3 coding DNA: TGCGCCAGCAGCCGGGACATGACAGGTCCGGCTTTCTTT.

The V gene is TRBV3-1 (or the pseudogene TRBV3-2), the J gene TRBJ1-2; no clear D. Germline V gene lookup returns CDR1 LGHDT and CDR2 YNNKEL (reference sequence). The CDR3 spans 13 residues. V was pared by 5 bases and J by 4 bases, with 11 bases between. The CDR3 DNA follows: TGTGCCAGCAGCAAAGGAGGATTCTATGGCTACACCTTC. This sequence encodes CASSKGGFYGYTF.

This clone was detected once. The chain couples TRBV6-5 to TRBJ2-7; D may be TRBD2 (6 bases). The CDR3 has 12 residues. Germline V CDR1 and CDR2: MNHEY, SVGAGI. Trimming took off 8 bases at V and 2 bases at J, with 10 bases between the two ends. CDR3 in amino acids: CASQGGAYEQYF. CDR3 bases: TGTGCCAGCCAGGGAGGCGCCTACGAGCAGTACTTC.

The table lists this clone with a count of one. The chain uses TRBV5-1 and TRBJ2-5, with 9 positions matching TRBD2. Germline values: CDR1 SGHRS, CDR2 YFSETQ. CDR3 length: 15 amino acids. V lost 0 bases, J lost 4 bases, and 4 bases stayed unmatched. The chain's CDR3 is CASSLGLAALETQYF. The CDR3 DNA reads TGCGCCAGCAGCTTGGGACTAGCGGCGTTAGAGACCCAGTACTTC.

The rearrangement links TRBV6-6 to TRBJ1-3; possible D gene TRBD1, 6 bases. CDR3 length equals 16 residues. Per germline, CDR1 MNHNY and CDR2 SVGAGI (reference sequence). V was cut by 2 bases and J by 6 bases, with 17 bases left in between. CDR3 sequence reads: CASSYPAAAGENTIYF. The CDR3, as DNA: TGTGCCAGCAGTTACCCCGCGGCGGCAGGGGAAAACACCATATATTTT.

The chain has TRBV5-1 and TRBJ1-6; unclear D gene. V was pared by 5 bases and J by 0 bases, with 9 bases between. The CDR3 covers 15 residues. CDR1 and CDR2 from the germline V gene are SGHRS and YFSETQ. CDR3 in amino acids: CASRKHSSYNSPLHF. CDR3 nucleotide sequence: TGCGCCAGCAGGAAGCACAGCTCCTATAATTCACCCCTCCACTTT.

This clone has only one observation. The chain uses TRBV7-8 and TRBJ1-1, with TRBD1 as a possible D gene (5 bases). The V gene's germline CDR1 is SGHVS and CDR2 FQNEAQ. The germline V and J ends were trimmed by 5 bases and 8 bases, with 15 bases remaining between them. The CDR3 spans 13 residues. The CDR3 DNA reads TGTGCCAGCAGCCCCACGGGGGATGTCGAAGCTTTCTTT. Protein: CASSPTGDVEAFF.

This sequence joins TRBV7-6 and TRBJ1-2, with 8 bases lining up with TRBD1. Germline V lookup: CDR1 SGHVS, CDR2 FNYEAQ. CDR3 length: 15 residues. Germline trimming cut 5 bases from V and 6 bases from J; bases unmatched to any gene: 11. The CDR3 loop is CASSPLDREVNGYTF. CDR3 coding DNA: TGTGCCAGCAGCCCCCTGGACAGGGAAGTCAATGGCTACACCTTC.

This sequence joins TRBV11-3 and TRBJ2-4, with no clear D. The V end was cut by 0 bases, the J end by 0 bases, with 12 bases between. There are 17 residues in the CDR3. Germline loops: CDR1 SGHNT, CDR2 YENEEA. The CDR3 spells CASSLESGSEAKNIQYF. The CDR3, as DNA: TGTGCCAGCAGCTTAGAATCTGGATCGGAAGCCAAAAACATTCAGTACTTC.

Here the CDR3 DNA reads TGTGCCAGCAGCCCCCGGGACAGAAGCACAGATACGCAGTATTTT. It codes for CASSPRDRSTDTQYF. The V call is TRBV7-8, the J call TRBJ2-3, with TRBD1 identical over 7 bases. J lost 0 bases, V lost 5 bases, and 5 bases had no gene match. The CDR3 spans 15 residues. Germline CDR1 and CDR2: SGHVS and FQNEAQ.

This clone was seen only once. This chain connects TRBV6-6 to TRBJ1-1; TRBD1 matches at 7 bases. Per the germline V gene, CDR1 is MNHNY and CDR2 is SVGAGI (reference sequence). The ends lost 6 bases at V and 6 bases at J; junction bases unmatched: 10. CDR3 size: 14 residues. CDR3 bases: TGTGCCAGCAGCCCCCCAGGGGGTGGGGCTGAAGCTTTCTTT. Translated, it gives CASSPPGGGAEAFF.

The rearrangement uses TRBV5-5 and TRBJ1-3; D might be TRBD1 (5 bases). Trimming left V 3 bases short and J 0 bases short, with 10 bases between. The germline gives CDR1 SGHKS, CDR2 YYEKEE (reference sequence). This CDR3 is 15 amino acids long. CDR3 region: CASSWDGLSGNTIYF. In DNA form, the CDR3 reads TGTGCCAGCAGCTGGGACGGTCTCTCTGGAAACACCATATATTTT.

The V call is TRBV11-3, the J call TRBJ2-1; maybe TRBD2 (5 bases). CDR1 and CDR2 from the germline V gene are SGHNT and YENEEA. Trimming removed 3 bases at V and 5 bases at J, with 11 bases between. This CDR3 has 14 amino acids. The CDR3 bases are TGTGCCAGCAGCTTTGCGGGCAGAAACAATGAGCAGTTCTTC. Amino acids: CASSFAGRNNEQFF. The whole variable domain, remainder taken from reference TRBV11-3 and TRBJ2-1, is EAGVVQSPRYKIIEKKQPVAFWCNPISGHNTLYWYLQNLGQGPELLIRYENEEAVDDSQLPKDRFSAERLKGVDSTLKIQPAELGDSAVYLCASSFAGRNNEQFFGPGTRLTVL.

This clone was recorded only once. V usage is TRBV6-5 and J usage is TRBJ1-4; no reliable D call. The CDR3 spans 15 residues. Germline lookup yields CDR1 MNHEY and CDR2 SVGAGI. V lost 7 bases and J lost 2, with 14 bases in between. CDR3 bases: TGTGCCAGCACCATTCTCGGGTCGACTAATGAAAAACTGTTTTTT. It translates to CASTILGSTNEKLFF.